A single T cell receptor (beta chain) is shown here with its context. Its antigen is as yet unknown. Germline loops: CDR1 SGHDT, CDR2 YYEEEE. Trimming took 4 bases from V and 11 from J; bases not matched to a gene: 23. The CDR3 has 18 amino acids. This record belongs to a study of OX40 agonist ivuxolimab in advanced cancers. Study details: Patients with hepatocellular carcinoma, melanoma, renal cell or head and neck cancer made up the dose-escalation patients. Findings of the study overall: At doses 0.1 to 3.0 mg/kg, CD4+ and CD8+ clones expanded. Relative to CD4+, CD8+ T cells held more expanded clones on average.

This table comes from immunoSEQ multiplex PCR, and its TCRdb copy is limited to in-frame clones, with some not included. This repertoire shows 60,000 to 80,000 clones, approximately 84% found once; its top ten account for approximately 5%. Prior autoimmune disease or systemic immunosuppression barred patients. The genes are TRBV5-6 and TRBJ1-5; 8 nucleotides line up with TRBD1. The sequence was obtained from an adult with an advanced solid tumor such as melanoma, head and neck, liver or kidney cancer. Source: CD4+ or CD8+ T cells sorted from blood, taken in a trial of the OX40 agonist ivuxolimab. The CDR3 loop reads CASSLSRQGALGGSSQHF. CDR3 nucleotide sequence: TGTGCCAGCAGCCTCAGTAGGCAGGGGGCACTGGGTGGTTCGTCCCAGCATTTT.